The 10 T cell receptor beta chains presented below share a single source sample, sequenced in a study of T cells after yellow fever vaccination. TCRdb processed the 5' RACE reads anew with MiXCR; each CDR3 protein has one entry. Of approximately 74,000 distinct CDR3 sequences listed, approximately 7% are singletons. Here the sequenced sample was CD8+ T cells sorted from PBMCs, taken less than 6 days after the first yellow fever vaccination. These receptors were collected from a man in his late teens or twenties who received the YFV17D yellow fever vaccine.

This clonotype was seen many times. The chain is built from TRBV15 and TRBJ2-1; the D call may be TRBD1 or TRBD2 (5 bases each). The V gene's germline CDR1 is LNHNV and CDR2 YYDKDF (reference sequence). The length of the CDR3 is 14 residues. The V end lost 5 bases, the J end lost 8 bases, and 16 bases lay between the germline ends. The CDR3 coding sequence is TGTGCCACCAGCGGGGACGAGATTTTCCATGAGCAGTTCTTC. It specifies CATSGDEIFHEQFF.

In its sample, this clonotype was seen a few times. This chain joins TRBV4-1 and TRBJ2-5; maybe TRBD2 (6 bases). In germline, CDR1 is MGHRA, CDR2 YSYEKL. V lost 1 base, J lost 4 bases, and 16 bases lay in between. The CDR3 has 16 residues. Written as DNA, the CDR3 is TGCGCCAGCAGCCAAGTCGGTCCTAAGGGAGGAGAGACCCAGTACTTC. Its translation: CASSQVGPKGGETQYF.

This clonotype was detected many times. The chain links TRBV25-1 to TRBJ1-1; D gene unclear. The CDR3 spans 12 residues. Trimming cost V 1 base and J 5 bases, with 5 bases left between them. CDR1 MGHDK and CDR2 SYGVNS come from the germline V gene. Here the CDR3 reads CASSESATEAFF. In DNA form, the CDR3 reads TGTGCCAGCAGTGAATCAGCAACTGAAGCTTTCTTT.

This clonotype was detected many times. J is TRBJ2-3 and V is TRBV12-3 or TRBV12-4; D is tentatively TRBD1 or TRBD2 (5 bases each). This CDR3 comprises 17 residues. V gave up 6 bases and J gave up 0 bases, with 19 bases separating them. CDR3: CASSPTLGGPSTDTQYF. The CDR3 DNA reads TGTGCCAGCAGCCCTACCCTTGGGGGACCAAGCACAGATACGCAGTATTTT.

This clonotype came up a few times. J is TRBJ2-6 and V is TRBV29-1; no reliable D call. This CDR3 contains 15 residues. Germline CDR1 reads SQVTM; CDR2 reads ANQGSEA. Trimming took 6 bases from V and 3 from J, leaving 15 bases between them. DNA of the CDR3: TGCAGCGTCTCTCAGGCGAAGAGTGGGGCCAACGTCCTGACTTTC. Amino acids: CSVSQAKSGANVLTF.

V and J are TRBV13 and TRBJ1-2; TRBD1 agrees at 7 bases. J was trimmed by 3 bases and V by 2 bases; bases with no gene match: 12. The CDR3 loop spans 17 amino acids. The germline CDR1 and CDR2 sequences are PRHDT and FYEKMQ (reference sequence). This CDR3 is CASSLFSTGIVDYGYTF. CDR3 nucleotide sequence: TGTGCCAGCAGCTTATTTTCGACAGGGATTGTTGACTATGGCTACACCTTC.

The CDR3 sequence is CAMGPERRHNEQFF. CDR3 in DNA: TGTGCCATGGGCCCCGAGCGACGGCACAATGAGCAGTTCTTC. The V call is TRBV7-9, the J call TRBJ2-1, with unresolved D. The germline V gene has CDR1 SEHNR and CDR2 FQNEAQ (reference sequence). This CDR3 spans 14 amino acids. Trimming removed 10 bases from V and 5 bases from J, with 18 bases in between.

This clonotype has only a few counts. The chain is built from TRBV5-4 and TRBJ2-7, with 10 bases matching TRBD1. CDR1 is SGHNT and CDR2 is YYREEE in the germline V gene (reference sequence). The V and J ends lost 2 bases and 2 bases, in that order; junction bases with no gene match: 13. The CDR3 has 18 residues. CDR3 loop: CASSLGTGDDLVPYEQYF. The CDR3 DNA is TGTGCCAGCAGCTTAGGGACAGGGGACGACCTTGTCCCCTACGAGCAGTACTTC. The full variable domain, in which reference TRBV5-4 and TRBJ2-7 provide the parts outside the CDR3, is ETGVTQSPTHLIKTRGQQVTLRCSSQSGHNTVSWYQQALGQGPQFIFQYYREEENGRGNFPPRFSGLQFPNYSSELNVNALELDDSALYLCASSLGTGDDLVPYEQYFGPGTRLTVT.

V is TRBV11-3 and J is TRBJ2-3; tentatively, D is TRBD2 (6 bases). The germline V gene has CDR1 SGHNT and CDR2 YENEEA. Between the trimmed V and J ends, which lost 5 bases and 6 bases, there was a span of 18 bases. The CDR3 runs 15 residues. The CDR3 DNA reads TGTGCCAGCAGCCCTTCCCCGGGAGACCCCGATACGCAGTATTTT. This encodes CASSPSPGDPDTQYF.

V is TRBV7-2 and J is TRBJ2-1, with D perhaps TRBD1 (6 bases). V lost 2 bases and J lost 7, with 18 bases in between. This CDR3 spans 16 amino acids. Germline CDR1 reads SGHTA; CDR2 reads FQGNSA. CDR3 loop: CASSLSGGDFQNEQFF. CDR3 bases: TGTGCCAGCAGCTTATCTGGGGGCGATTTTCAGAATGAGCAGTTCTTC.